Shown below are 26 T cell receptor beta chains from a single sample sequenced in a study of OX40 agonist ivuxolimab in advanced cancers. Assay: immunoSEQ multiplex PCR; the TCRdb copy retains only in-frame clones and omits some. The table lists tens of thousands of clones, around 92% of them singletons. This sample comprised CD4+ or CD8+ T cells sorted from blood, obtained in a trial of the OX40 agonist ivuxolimab. These receptors were collected from an adult with an advanced solid tumor such as melanoma, head and neck, liver or kidney cancer.

V is TRBV10-3 and J is TRBJ1-1, with D uncertain. The CDR3 covers 14 residues. Germline values: CDR1 ENHRY, CDR2 SYGVKD. Trimming took 10 bases from V and 0 from J, leaving 15 bases between them. CDR3 nucleotide sequence: TGTGCCACCACCCAGGCAGCGATGAACACTGAAGCTTTCTTT. Translating gives CATTQAAMNTEAFF.

The chain combines TRBV5-1 with TRBJ2-1, with 8 positions matching TRBD2. CDR1 and CDR2 (germline): SGHRS, YFSETQ. The CDR3 totals 17 residues. Unmatched junction bases numbered 7, after V lost 0 bases and J lost 2 bases. CDR3 sequence reads: CASSLAVAGRAYNEQFF. In nucleotides, the CDR3 is TGCGCCAGCAGCTTGGCGGTAGCGGGACGAGCCTACAATGAGCAGTTCTTC. The complete variable domain, with remaining parts taken from reference TRBV5-1 and TRBJ2-1, reads KAGVTQTPRYLIKTRGQQVTLSCSPISGHRSVSWYQQTPGQGLQFLFEYFSETQRNKGNFPGRFSGRQFSNSRSEMNVSTLELGDSALYLCASSLAVAGRAYNEQFFGPGTRLTVL.

The V call is TRBV7-9, the J call TRBJ2-5; D is tentatively TRBD1 or TRBD2 (5 bases each). The CDR3 consists of 15 residues. Germline CDR1 is SEHNR and CDR2 is FQNEAQ (reference sequence). Trimming took 4 bases from V and 5 from J, leaving 17 bases between them. The CDR3 sequence: CASSSWDRWAETQYF. In nucleotides, the CDR3 is TGTGCCAGCAGCTCTTGGGACCGATGGGCGGAGACCCAGTACTTC.

In its sample, this clone was seen a few times. The CDR3 is CASSFPAGEQYF. In nucleotides, the CDR3 is TGTGCCAGCAGCTTTCCTGCGGGGGAGCAGTACTTC. The chain uses TRBV7-8 and TRBJ2-7; maybe TRBD2 (6 bases). This CDR3 region has 12 residues. The V end was cut by 3 bases, the J end by 7 bases, with 10 bases between. Germline CDR1 is SGHVS and CDR2 is FQNEAQ.

This clone was counted a single time. The chain links TRBV19 to TRBJ1-2; D perhaps matches TRBD1 (5 bases). Trimming stripped 7 bases from V and 4 bases from J, with 13 bases between. Germline V CDR1 and CDR2: LNHDA, SQIVND (reference sequence). The CDR3 is made up of 13 amino acids. CDR3 sequence: CASNIDSSYGYTF. CDR3 DNA: TGTGCCAGTAATATCGACAGTAGCTATGGCTACACCTTC. The whole variable domain, filled in from reference TRBV19 and TRBJ1-2, reads DGGITQSPKYLFRKEGQNVTLSCEQNLNHDAMYWYRQDPGQGLRLIYYSQIVNDFQKGDIAEGYSVSREKKESFPLTVTSAQKNPTAFYLCASNIDSSYGYTFGSGTRLTVV.

The chain links TRBV28 to TRBJ2-2, with D possibly being TRBD2 (5 bases). V was trimmed by 6 bases and J by 4 bases, leaving 6 bases between them. Per the germline V gene, CDR1 is MDHEN and CDR2 is SYDVKM. CDR3 length: 12 residues. CDR3 region: CASRSGTGELFF. For the CDR3, the DNA is TGTGCCAGCAGGAGCGGCACCGGGGAGCTGTTTTTT.

The rearrangement joins TRBV6-4 to TRBJ2-3; 8 bases align to TRBD2. The CDR3 length is 15 residues. V lost 5 bases and J lost 1; bases outside the gene matches: 5. CDR1 and CDR2 (germline): MRHNA, SNTAGT. The CDR3 region has the DNA TGTGCCAGCAGTCGAGCGGGAGTTGGCACAGATACGCAGTATTTT. Translating it yields CASSRAGVGTDTQYF.

This sequence joins TRBV18 and TRBJ2-4, with 8 bases fitting TRBD1. V gave up 0 bases and J gave up 6 bases; unmatched junction bases: 1. Germline V gene data show CDR1 as KGHSH and CDR2 as LQKENI. This CDR3 has 14 residues. In DNA form, the CDR3 reads TGTGCCAGCTCACCACCCGGACAGGGAAACATTCAGTACTTC. It specifies CASSPPGQGNIQYF.

The rearrangement links TRBV2 to TRBJ2-2, with TRBD2 identical over 14 bases. The CDR3 totals 16 residues. Trimming cost V 5 bases and J 4 bases; bases outside gene matches: 3. The germline gives CDR1 SNHLY, CDR2 FYNNEI. The chain's CDR3 is CASSYGLAGGTGELFF. Here the CDR3 DNA reads TGTGCCAGCAGTTACGGACTAGCGGGAGGCACCGGGGAGCTGTTTTTT.

This clone was seen once. V gene TRBV5-1 combines with J gene TRBJ2-3, with TRBD2 matching 7 bases. The CDR3 is made up of 15 amino acids. The V gene end was trimmed by 4 bases and the J gene end by 0 bases; junction bases not matched to a gene: 5. The V gene's germline CDR1 is SGHRS and CDR2 YFSETQ. CDR3 DNA sequence: TGCGCCAGCAGCGAACCTAGCGGTAGCACAGATACGCAGTATTTT. It specifies CASSEPSGSTDTQYF.

The rearrangement joins TRBV7-2 to TRBJ1-2, with D unresolved. The CDR3 has 14 amino acids. The germline CDR1 and CDR2 sequences are SGHTA and FQGNSA. The V gene lost 1 base and the J gene lost 4 bases, with 10 bases spanning the gap. In DNA form, the CDR3 reads TGTGCCAGCAGCTTAGGTGGGAGCAGCTATGGCTACACCTTC. It yields the protein CASSLGGSSYGYTF.

The chain employs TRBV2 and TRBJ2-3; D is possibly TRBD1 or TRBD2 (7 bases each). This CDR3 is 13 amino acids long. V was cut by 11 bases and J by 2 bases, with 14 bases left in between. Germline CDR1 is SNHLY and CDR2 is FYNNEI. The CDR3 bases are TGTGCCTTTCAGGGGGGGGACACAGATACGCAGTATTTT. Its protein is CAFQGGDTDTQYF.

The V gene is TRBV7-8, the J gene TRBJ1-5; D is undetermined. Germline CDR1 and CDR2: SGHVS and FQNEAQ. Trimming left V 4 bases short and J 6 bases short, with 10 bases between. The CDR3 loop spans 13 amino acids. The CDR3 bases are TGTGCCAGCAGCTCGCGAGCAATTCAGCCCCAGCATTTT. Amino acids: CASSSRAIQPQHF.

The chain has TRBV6-5 and TRBJ1-1; 9 bases are a match to TRBD1. CDR1 and CDR2 from the germline V gene are MNHEY and SVGAGI. The junction had 3 bases not matched to a gene; V was cut back by 6 bases and J by 1 base. This CDR3 has 14 residues. CDR3 DNA sequence: TGTGCCAGCAGATGGACAGGGGCGAACACTGAAGCTTTCTTT. Protein product: CASRWTGANTEAFF.

The chain uses TRBV27 and TRBJ2-7, with a tentative D call TRBD2 (5 bases). Trimming took off 7 bases at V and 3 bases at J, with 19 bases between the two ends. The CDR3 sequence is 15 residues long. The germline gives CDR1 MNHEY, CDR2 SMNVEV (reference sequence). The CDR3 DNA sequence: TGTGCCAGCACCCCAGAGGGCGGAAACAGCTACGAGCAGTACTTC. Its protein is CASTPEGGNSYEQYF.

V usage is TRBV19 and J usage is TRBJ1-1; tentatively, D is TRBD1 (6 bases). V was clipped by 4 bases and J by 0 bases, with 15 bases between them. The CDR3 totals 16 residues. The germline CDR1 and CDR2 sequences are LNHDA and SQIVND (reference sequence). The CDR3 nucleotides read TGTGCCAGTAGTACAGGGGTCCCTGTCATGAACACTGAAGCTTTCTTT. Protein product: CASSTGVPVMNTEAFF. The whole variable domain, filled in from reference TRBV19 and TRBJ1-1, reads DGGITQSPKYLFRKEGQNVTLSCEQNLNHDAMYWYRQDPGQGLRLIYYSQIVNDFQKGDIAEGYSVSREKKESFPLTVTSAQKNPTAFYLCASSTGVPVMNTEAFFGQGTRLTVV.

This clone has a single count. At the DNA level, this CDR3 is encoded by other sequences in the same sample as well. This chain joins TRBV9 and TRBJ2-1, with 11 bases identical to TRBD2. Trimming took 0 bases from V and 0 from J; bases not matched to a gene: 5. Per germline, CDR1 SGDLS and CDR2 YYNGEE. The length of the CDR3 is 18 residues. CDR3 sequence: CASSVAGLAGGSYNEQFF. The CDR3 DNA follows: TGTGCCAGCAGCGTAGCGGGTCTAGCGGGAGGCTCCTACAATGAGCAGTTCTTC.

V is TRBV6-4 and J is TRBJ2-1; TRBD2 matches 7 bases. Looked up from germline, CDR1 is MRHNA and CDR2 is SNTAGT. The CDR3 extends over 19 amino acids. With V trimmed by 8 bases and J by 1 base, 20 bases remained unmatched. Here the CDR3 reads CASRTICGRSVGSYNEQFF. The CDR3 DNA reads as TGTGCCAGCCGGACTATCTGCGGGAGAAGTGTAGGGTCCTACAATGAGCAGTTCTTC.

This chain connects TRBV20-1 to TRBJ2-1; no reliable D call. This CDR3 region has 10 residues. In germline, CDR1 is DFQATT, CDR2 SNEGSKA (reference sequence). Deletions cut 4 bases from V and 2 bases from J, with 0 bases between. The CDR3 bases are TGCAGTGCTACCTACAATGAGCAGTTCTTC. Its protein product is CSATYNEQFF.

The rearrangement uses TRBV28 and TRBJ1-4; tentatively, D is TRBD1 (6 bases). V lost 6 bases and J lost 4, with 24 bases in between. Germline CDR1 is MDHEN and CDR2 is SYDVKM. The CDR3 is made up of 18 amino acids. CDR3 residues: CASRVPIGGEKDNEKLFF. Written as DNA, the CDR3 is TGTGCCAGCAGAGTACCCATCGGGGGCGAGAAGGATAATGAAAAACTGTTTTTT.

This chain uses TRBV2 with TRBJ2-5, with 10 bases fitting TRBD1. From germline, CDR1 is SNHLY and CDR2 FYNNEI. The CDR3 runs to 13 residues. V trimming: 4 bases; J trimming: 5 bases; junction bases outside the gene matches: 1. This CDR3 is CASSVDRGETQYF. DNA for the CDR3: TGTGCCAGCAGTGTGGACAGGGGGGAGACCCAGTACTTC.

In this sample, this clone turned up a few times. The chain links TRBV6-1 to TRBJ2-5, with 8 positions matching TRBD2. Trimming at V came to 0 bases and at J to 7 bases, leaving 4 bases not matched to a gene. CDR1 MNHNS and CDR2 SASEGT come from the germline V gene. The CDR3 has 14 amino acids. CDR3 protein: CASSEASGSGTQYF. As DNA, the CDR3 is TGTGCCAGCAGTGAAGCGAGCGGGAGTGGGACCCAGTACTTC.

The gene calls are TRBV11-2 and TRBJ2-3; TRBD1 matches 8 bases. The CDR3 loop spans 15 amino acids. After removal of 4 bases from V and 5 bases from J, the junction contained 8 bases not matched to a gene. The V gene's germline CDR1 is SGHAT and CDR2 FQNNGV. CDR3 sequence (DNA): TGTGCCAGCAGCTCGAAAACAGGGGGTCGAGATACGCAGTATTTT. This gives the protein CASSSKTGGRDTQYF.

The gene calls are TRBV19 and TRBJ2-2; tentatively, D is TRBD1 or TRBD2 (5 bases each). CDR3 size: 16 residues. CDR1 is LNHDA, CDR2 SQIVND, per germline (reference sequence). The V end was cut by 5 bases, the J end by 1 base, with 14 bases between. In nucleotides, the CDR3 is TGTGCCAGTAGTCAGGCCGGGACGGTGAACACCGGGGAGCTGTTTTTT. As protein: CASSQAGTVNTGELFF. The variable domain in full, completed from reference TRBV19 and TRBJ2-2, reads DGGITQSPKYLFRKEGQNVTLSCEQNLNHDAMYWYRQDPGQGLRLIYYSQIVNDFQKGDIAEGYSVSREKKESFPLTVTSAQKNPTAFYLCASSQAGTVNTGELFFGEGSRLTVL.

The chain couples TRBV29-1 to TRBJ2-4; TRBD2 matches at 8 bases. CDR3 length equals 13 residues. V dropped 4 bases and J dropped 10; count of bases not matched to a gene: 9. Germline assignment: CDR1 SQVTM and CDR2 ANQGSEA. CDR3 amino acids: CSVGYGRAGIQYF. The CDR3 nucleotides read TGCAGCGTTGGTTACGGGAGGGCCGGAATTCAGTACTTC.

The chain recombines TRBV12-5 with TRBJ1-1; no reliable D call. V gave up 6 bases and J gave up 10 bases, with 12 bases separating them. The CDR3 length is 11 residues. Germline CDR1 and CDR2: LGHNT and FRNRAP. The CDR3 coding sequence is TGTGCTAGTGGACCGGGGTTTGGAGCTTTCTTT. It specifies CASGPGFGAFF.